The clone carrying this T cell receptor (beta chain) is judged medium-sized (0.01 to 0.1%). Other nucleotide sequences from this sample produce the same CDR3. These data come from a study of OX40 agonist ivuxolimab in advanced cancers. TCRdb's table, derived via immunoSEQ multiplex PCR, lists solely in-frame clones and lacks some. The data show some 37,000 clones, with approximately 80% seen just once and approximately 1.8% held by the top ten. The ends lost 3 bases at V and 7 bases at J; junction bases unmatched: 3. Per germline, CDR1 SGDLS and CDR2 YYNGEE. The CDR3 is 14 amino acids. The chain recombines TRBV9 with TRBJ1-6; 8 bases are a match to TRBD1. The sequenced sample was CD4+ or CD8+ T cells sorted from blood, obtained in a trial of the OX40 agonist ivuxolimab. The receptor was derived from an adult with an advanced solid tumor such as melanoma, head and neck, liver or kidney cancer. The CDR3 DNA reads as TGTGCCAGCAGCGGAACAGGGGGGAATTCACCCCTCCACTTT. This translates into CASSGTGGNSPLHF.